This TCR beta chain was identified during a study of beta chain features in type 1 diabetes. Expressed TCRB transcripts got sequenced, as all isolated RNA was reverse transcribed. Sequencing was performed with immunoSEQ multiplex PCR; in TCRdb, only in-frame clones are kept and a portion is missing. Here the sample spans fewer than 400,000 clones, 9.3% being singletons. A note on this clone: The antigen remains unidentified.

Findings of the study overall: All four CD4+ subsets of Type 1 diabetes patients contained TCRB CDR3s that were moderately but significantly shorter.

Sequenced material: central memory CD4+ T cells from blood. This TCR derives from a man aged 25 to 40 with type 1 diabetes.

The CDR3: CASSRTGGKETQYF. In DNA form, the CDR3 reads TGTGCCAGCAGCCGTACAGGGGGGAAAGAGACCCAGTACTTC. The chain combines TRBV7-2 with TRBJ2-5; 8 bases line up with TRBD1. V shed 5 bases, J shed 3 bases, and the junction held 5 bases outside the gene matches. CDR3 length equals 14 residues. CDR1 is SGHTA and CDR2 is FQGNSA in the germline V gene. Full variable domain (remainder filled in from reference TRBV7-2 and TRBJ2-5): GAGVSQSPSNKVTEKGKDVELRCDPISGHTALYWYRQSLGQGLEFLIYFQGNSAPDKSGLPSDRFSAERTGGSVSTLTIQRTQQEDSAVYLCASSRTGGKETQYFGPGTRLLVL.